Below, 30 T cell receptor beta chains from the same sample are listed, as sequenced in a study of T cells expressing NK-cell markers (dated by TCRdb to 2018 to 2021). Library method: 5' RACE. The listed sequencing device is Illumina HiSeq 2000. Reads reprocessed by TCRdb are summarized as one entry per CDR3 protein sequence, and DNA is absent. The sample table records over 200,000 distinct CDR3 sequences. About 0.39% of the sample goes to the ten largest clones. Sequenced material: blood T cells: a sorted CD56 or NKG2C T cell subset, CD4+ or CD8+ T cells, or bulk PBMC T cells (not recorded which). The receptor source for this set is a man younger than 35 in good health. Donor details come from another sample of the same person, matched by shared clones.

The gene calls are TRBV12-3 or TRBV12-4 and TRBJ1-4; TCRdb's D gene call, TRBD1, goes unchecked for lack of DNA. This CDR3 has 13 residues. CDR3 protein: CASTFSRNEKLFF.

The chain has TRBV20-1 and TRBJ1-5; TCRdb gives TRBD1 as the D gene, but with no DNA this cannot be confirmed. Germline assignment: CDR1 DFQATT and CDR2 SNEGSKA (reference sequence). The CDR3 is 15 amino acids. The CDR3: CSAHTGTGSGQPQHF.

This chain links TRBV12-3 or TRBV12-4 with TRBJ2-1. The length of the CDR3 is 15 residues. This CDR3 is CASSFGLAEYNEQFF.

The V call is TRBV29-1, the J call TRBJ2-4; TCRdb lists TRBD1, though no DNA is available to test this call. Germline loops: CDR1 SQVTM, CDR2 ANQGSEA. This CDR3 contains 14 residues. This CDR3 is CSVVTPVSKNIQYF.

J is TRBJ2-1 and V is TRBV29-1; TCRdb's D call, TRBD2, is unchecked because there is no DNA. The CDR3 loop spans 15 amino acids. CDR1 and CDR2 from the germline V gene are SQVTM and ANQGSEA. The CDR3 protein is CSVLRTSGNYNEQFF.

The chain carries TRBV20-1 and TRBJ2-1; the D call of TRBD2 rests on TCRdb alone, since no DNA is present to check it. In germline, CDR1 is DFQATT, CDR2 SNEGSKA (reference sequence). The CDR3 runs to 15 residues. The CDR3 reads CSAPRAGAQVNEQFF.

The chain joins TRBV15 to TRBJ2-1. The CDR3 runs to 13 residues. CDR1 and CDR2 from the germline V gene are LNHNV and YYDKDF (reference sequence). The CDR3 region is CATAIGLQDEQFF.

The chain links TRBV6-1 to TRBJ2-2; the TCRdb D gene call, TRBD1, has no DNA to confirm it. The germline gives CDR1 MNHNS, CDR2 SASEGT. This CDR3 has 16 amino acids. CDR3 loop: CASSGTAFTNTGELFF.

The rearrangement joins TRBV7-2 to TRBJ1-1. Germline CDR1 is SGHTA and CDR2 is FQGNSA. This CDR3 is built from 14 residues. CDR3 residues: CASSLALENTEAFF.

This chain links TRBV7-6 with TRBJ2-7; lacking DNA, the TRBD1 call made by TCRdb goes unchecked. CDR3 length equals 16 residues. Germline lookup yields CDR1 SGHVS and CDR2 FNYEAQ. The CDR3 sequence: CASSFRGGQGAHEQYF.

This chain connects TRBV10-1 to TRBJ2-1. The CDR3 loop spans 14 amino acids. CDR1 and CDR2 (germline): WNHNN, SYGVQD (reference sequence). The CDR3 sequence: CASSESRGINEQFF.

The CDR3 loop is CASSPLSGGQTNEQFF. The chain uses TRBV7-3 and TRBJ2-1; TCRdb's D call of TRBD2 is untestable without DNA. CDR3 length: 16 amino acids. Per germline, CDR1 SGHTA and CDR2 FQGTGA.

The V gene is TRBV6-5, the J gene TRBJ2-5. Germline assignment: CDR1 MNHEY and CDR2 SVGAGI. This CDR3 contains 16 residues. Here the CDR3 reads CASSYSRDSIQETQYF.

The chain carries TRBV7-2 and TRBJ2-5; checking the TCRdb D call of TRBD1 is not possible without DNA. There are 14 residues in the CDR3. The germline gives CDR1 SGHTA, CDR2 FQGNSA. CDR3 in amino acids: CASSRDRTQETQYF. The variable domain in full, completed from reference TRBV7-2 and TRBJ2-5, reads GAGVSQSPSNKVTEKGKDVELRCDPISGHTALYWYRQSLGQGLEFLIYFQGNSAPDKSGLPSDRFSAERTGGSVSTLTIQRTQQEDSAVYLCASSRDRTQETQYFGPGTRLLVL.

This sequence joins TRBV20-1 and TRBJ2-2; TCRdb lists TRBD1, though no DNA is available to test this call. The CDR3 runs 14 residues. Germline CDR1 and CDR2: DFQATT and SNEGSKA (reference sequence). The CDR3 is CSASAGGGTGELFF.

The gene calls are TRBV20-1 and TRBJ2-1. Germline assignment: CDR1 DFQATT and CDR2 SNEGSKA (reference sequence). This CDR3 has 11 residues. CDR3 in amino acids: CSATPIHEQFF.

The rearrangement links TRBV12-5 to TRBJ2-1; TCRdb designates TRBD2, a call that cannot be tested without DNA. The CDR3 is made up of 16 amino acids. Per germline, CDR1 LGHNT and CDR2 FRNRAP. The chain's CDR3 is CASGPLSSGRAGEQFF.

The rearrangement joins TRBV20-1 to TRBJ2-3; with no DNA, the TCRdb D assignment of TRBD1 cannot be verified. The CDR3 has 17 amino acids. CDR1 and CDR2 from the germline V gene are DFQATT and SNEGSKA (reference sequence). CDR3 residues: CSATNRGGRSSTDTQYF.

The chain couples TRBV28 to TRBJ2-2; TCRdb's D gene call, TRBD1, goes unchecked for lack of DNA. The CDR3 consists of 15 residues. Germline assignment: CDR1 MDHEN and CDR2 SYDVKM. CDR3 sequence: CASSPGARGNGELFF. Full variable domain (missing parts from reference TRBV28 and TRBJ2-2): DVKVTQSSRYLVKRTGEKVFLECVQDMDHENMFWYRQDPGLGLRLIYFSYDVKMKEKGDIPEGYSVSREKKERFSLILESASTNQTSMYLCASSPGARGNGELFFGEGSRLTVL.

This chain uses TRBV20-1 with TRBJ2-3; lacking DNA, the TRBD2 call made by TCRdb goes unchecked. The CDR3 contains 17 residues. The germline CDR1 and CDR2 sequences are DFQATT and SNEGSKA (reference sequence). The CDR3 protein is CSAIVGGSSGSTDTQYF.

This chain connects TRBV20-1 to TRBJ1-2; the D call from TCRdb, TRBD1, cannot be confirmed without DNA. CDR3 length: 12 residues. Germline V gives CDR1 DFQATT, CDR2 SNEGSKA (reference sequence). The CDR3 spells CSARVRGDGYTF.

The gene calls are TRBV6-2 or TRBV6-3 and TRBJ2-1; with no DNA, the TCRdb D assignment of TRBD2 cannot be verified. Per the germline V gene, CDR1 is MNHEY and CDR2 is SVGEGT. The CDR3 contains 16 residues. The chain's CDR3 is CASSYGTLSSYNEQFF.

The chain combines TRBV5-1 with TRBJ2-3; TCRdb proposes TRBD2, but this gene call is untestable without DNA. This CDR3 has 16 residues. Germline V lookup: CDR1 SGHRS, CDR2 YFSETQ. The CDR3 here is CASSLDAGLNTDTQYF.

This chain uses TRBV20-1 with TRBJ1-2; the D gene TCRdb calls, TRBD1, cannot be checked with no DNA. There are 13 residues in the CDR3. The germline V gene has CDR1 DFQATT and CDR2 SNEGSKA (reference sequence). The CDR3 loop is CSARKTENYGYTF.

The chain joins TRBV10-3 to TRBJ1-5; TCRdb proposes TRBD1, but this gene call is untestable without DNA. CDR3 size: 15 residues. Per germline, CDR1 ENHRY and CDR2 SYGVKD. CDR3 protein: CAIGGNRGANQPQHF.

The chain recombines TRBV7-8 with TRBJ1-1. CDR1 and CDR2 (germline): SGHVS, FQNEAQ. The length of the CDR3 is 13 residues. The CDR3 sequence: CASSSKENRRAFF. The whole variable domain, remainder taken from reference TRBV7-8 and TRBJ1-1, is GAGVSQSPRYKVAKRGQDVALRCDPISGHVSLFWYQQALGQGPEFLTYFQNEAQLDKSGLPSDRFFAERPEGSVSTLKIQRTQQEDSAVYLCASSSKENRRAFFGQGTRLTVV.

V usage is TRBV20-1 and J usage is TRBJ2-1. CDR1 is DFQATT, CDR2 SNEGSKA, per germline (reference sequence). The CDR3 sequence is 11 residues long. The CDR3: CSARSDGEQFF.

J is TRBJ2-1 and V is TRBV20-1; the D call of TRBD1 rests on TCRdb alone, since no DNA is present to check it. This CDR3 comprises 12 residues. Looked up from germline, CDR1 is DFQATT and CDR2 is SNEGSKA (reference sequence). The CDR3 reads CSARGDREEQFF.

The rearrangement links TRBV5-1 to TRBJ2-5; TCRdb selects TRBD1, and the lack of DNA leaves this call unchecked. The V gene's germline CDR1 is SGHRS and CDR2 YFSETQ. This CDR3 is built from 15 residues. CDR3 residues: CASSRFGTKSETQYF.

This chain connects TRBV19 to TRBJ1-1. The CDR3 consists of 14 residues. Per germline, CDR1 LNHDA and CDR2 SQIVND (reference sequence). This chain's CDR3 is CASSIPRQSTEAFF.